The TCR beta chain described here comes from a study of cytomegalovirus exposure and HLA in healthy donors. Primers for the PCR totalled 60 Vbeta and 13 Jbeta. Libraries were prepared by immunoSEQ multiplex PCR; TCRdb keeps only in-frame clonotypes and omits some of them. The sample contains 170,000 or so clones, roughly four fifths of which appear only once. The CDR3 totals 15 residues. Germline V CDR1 and CDR2: SGHRS, YFSETQ. Trimming removed 4 bases from V and 0 bases from J; junction bases left unmatched: 5. Sample: PBMCs. This TCR came from a man aged 50 or older in good health and CMV-seronegative. V and J are TRBV5-1 and TRBJ1-2; 8 nucleotides line up with TRBD1. CDR3 protein: CASSLGQGANYGYTF. The CDR3 DNA sequence: TGCGCCAGCAGCCTCGGACAGGGAGCTAACTATGGCTACACCTTC.